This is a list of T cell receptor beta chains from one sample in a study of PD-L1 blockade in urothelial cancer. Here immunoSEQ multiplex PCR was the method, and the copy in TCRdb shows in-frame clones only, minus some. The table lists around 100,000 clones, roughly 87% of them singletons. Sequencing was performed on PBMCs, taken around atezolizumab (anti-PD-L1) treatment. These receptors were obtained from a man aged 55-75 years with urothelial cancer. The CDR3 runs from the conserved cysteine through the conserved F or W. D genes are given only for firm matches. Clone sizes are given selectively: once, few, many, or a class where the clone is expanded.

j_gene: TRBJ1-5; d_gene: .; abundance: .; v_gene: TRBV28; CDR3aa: CASSFSTADSQHF; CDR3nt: TGTGCCAGCAGTTTCAGTACCGCAGATTCCCAGCATTTT
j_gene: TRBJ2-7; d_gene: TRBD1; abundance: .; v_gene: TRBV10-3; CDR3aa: CAIRGQGHEQYF; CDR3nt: TGTGCCATCAGGGGACAGGGGCACGAGCAGTACTTC
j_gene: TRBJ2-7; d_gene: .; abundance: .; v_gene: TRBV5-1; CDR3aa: CASSGAVLGEYEQYF; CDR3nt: TGCGCCAGCAGCGGGGCAGTACTTGGGGAATACGAGCAGTACTTC
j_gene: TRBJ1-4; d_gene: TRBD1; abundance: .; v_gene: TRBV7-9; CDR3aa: CASSLGQGNEKLFF; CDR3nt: TGTGCCAGCAGCTTGGGACAGGGAAATGAAAAACTGTTTTTT
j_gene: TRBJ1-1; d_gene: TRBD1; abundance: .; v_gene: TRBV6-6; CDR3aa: CASNPAGGTEAFF; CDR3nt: TGTGCCAGCAACCCTGCAGGGGGAACTGAAGCTTTCTTT
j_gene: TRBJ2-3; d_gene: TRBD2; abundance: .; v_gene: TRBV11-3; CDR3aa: CASSLGTSGTDTQYF; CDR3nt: TGTGCCAGCAGCTTAGGGACTAGCGGTACAGATACGCAGTATTTT
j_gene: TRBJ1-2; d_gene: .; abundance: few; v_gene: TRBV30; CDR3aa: CAWSGGGSLYGYTF; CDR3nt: TGTGCCTGGAGTGGGGGGGGCTCTCTGTATGGCTACACCTTC
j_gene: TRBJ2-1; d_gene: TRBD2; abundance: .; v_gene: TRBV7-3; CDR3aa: CASSLTTGGYNYNEQFF; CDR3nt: TGTGCCAGCAGCTTAACAACGGGAGGATACAACTACAATGAGCAGTTCTTC
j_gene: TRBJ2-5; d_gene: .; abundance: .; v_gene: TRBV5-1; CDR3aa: CASKTGDTLGETQYF; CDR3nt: TGCGCCAGCAAGACAGGCGATACCTTGGGGGAGACCCAGTACTTC
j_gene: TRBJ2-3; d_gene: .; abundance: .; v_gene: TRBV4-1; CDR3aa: CASSQDRYWTGSTDTQYF; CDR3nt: TGCGCCAGCAGCCAAGACCGGTATTGGACTGGGAGCACAGATACGCAGTATTTT
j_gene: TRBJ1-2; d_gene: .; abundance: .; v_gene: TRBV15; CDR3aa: CATSPQGLPGYGYTF; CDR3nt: TGTGCCACTTCGCCACAGGGCCTCCCGGGCTATGGCTACACCTTC
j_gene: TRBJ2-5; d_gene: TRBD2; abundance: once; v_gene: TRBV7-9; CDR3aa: CASSYRTSGGVETQYF; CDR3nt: TGTGCCAGCAGCTATAGGACTAGCGGGGGAGTAGAGACCCAGTACTTC
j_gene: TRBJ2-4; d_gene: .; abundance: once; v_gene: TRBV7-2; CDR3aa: CASSFRLAKNIQYF; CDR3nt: TGTGCCAGCAGCTTCAGATTAGCCAAAAACATTCAGTACTTC
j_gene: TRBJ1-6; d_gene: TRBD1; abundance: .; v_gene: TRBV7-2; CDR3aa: CASSPRGGQGGWDSPLHF; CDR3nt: TGTGCCAGCAGCCCCAGAGGCGGACAGGGCGGGTGGGATTCACCCCTCCACTTT
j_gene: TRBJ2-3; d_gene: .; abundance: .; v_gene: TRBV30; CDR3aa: CAWSLHDTQYF; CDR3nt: TGTGCCTGGAGTTTACACGATACGCAGTATTTT
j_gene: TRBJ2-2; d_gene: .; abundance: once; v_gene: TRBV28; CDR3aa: CASTILYATPNTGELFF; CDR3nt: TGTGCCAGCACCATCCTCTATGCGACACCAAACACCGGGGAGCTGTTTTTT
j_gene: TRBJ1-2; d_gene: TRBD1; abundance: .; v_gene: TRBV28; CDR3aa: CASRGLGQGTLYGYTF; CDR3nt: TGTGCCAGCAGGGGATTGGGACAGGGGACCCTTTATGGCTACACCTTC
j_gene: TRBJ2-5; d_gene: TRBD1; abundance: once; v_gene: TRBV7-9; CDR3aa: CASSSDRGAGETQYF; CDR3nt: TGTGCCAGCAGCTCAGACAGGGGCGCGGGGGAGACCCAGTACTTC
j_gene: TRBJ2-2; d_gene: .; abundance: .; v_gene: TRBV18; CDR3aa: CASSSTGTQNTGELFF; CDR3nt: TGTGCCAGCTCATCTACCGGGACACAGAACACCGGGGAGCTGTTTTTT
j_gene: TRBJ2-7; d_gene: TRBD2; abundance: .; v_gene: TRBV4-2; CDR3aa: CASSQGRGGTYEQYF; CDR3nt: TGTGCCAGCAGCCAAGGTCGCGGGGGAACCTACGAGCAGTACTTC
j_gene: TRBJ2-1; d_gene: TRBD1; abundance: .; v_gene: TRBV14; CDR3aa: CASSPSGTGGYNEQFF; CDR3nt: TGTGCCAGCAGCCCCAGCGGGACAGGGGGCTACAATGAGCAGTTCTTC
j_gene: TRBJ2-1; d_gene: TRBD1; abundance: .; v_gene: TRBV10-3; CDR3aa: CAIRGGHNEQFF; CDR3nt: TGTGCCATCAGAGGGGGCCACAATGAGCAGTTCTTC